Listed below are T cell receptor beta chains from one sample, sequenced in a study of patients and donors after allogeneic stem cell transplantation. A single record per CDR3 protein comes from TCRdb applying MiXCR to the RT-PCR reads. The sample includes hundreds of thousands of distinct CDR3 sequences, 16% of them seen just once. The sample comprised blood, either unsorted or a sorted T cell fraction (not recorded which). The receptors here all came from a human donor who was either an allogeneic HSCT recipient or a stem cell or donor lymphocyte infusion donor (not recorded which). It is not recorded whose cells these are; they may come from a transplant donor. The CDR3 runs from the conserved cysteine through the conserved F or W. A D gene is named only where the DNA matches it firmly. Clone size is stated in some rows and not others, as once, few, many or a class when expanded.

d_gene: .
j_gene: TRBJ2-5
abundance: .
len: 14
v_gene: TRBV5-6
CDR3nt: TGTGCCAGCAGCTTCCGGGACCCGGGGTGGACCCAGTACTTC
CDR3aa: CASSFRDPGWTQYF

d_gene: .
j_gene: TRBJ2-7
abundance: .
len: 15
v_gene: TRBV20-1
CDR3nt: TGCAGTGCTATGCCCCTGGCCAGGCCCTCCTACGAGCAGTACTTC
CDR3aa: CSAMPLARPSYEQYF

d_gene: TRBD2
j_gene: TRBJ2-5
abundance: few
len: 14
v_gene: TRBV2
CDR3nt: TGTGCCAGCAAGGCGGGAGCGGGAGGAGAGACCCAGTACTTC
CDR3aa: CASKAGAGGETQYF

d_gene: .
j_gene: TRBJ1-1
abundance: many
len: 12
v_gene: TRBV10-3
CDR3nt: TGTGCCACGATGACAGTGAACACTGAAGCTTTCTTT
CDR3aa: CATMTVNTEAFF

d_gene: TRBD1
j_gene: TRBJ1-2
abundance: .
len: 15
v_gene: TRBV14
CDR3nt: TGTGCCAGCAGCCCCACAGGGGGCGCGGCTGGTGGCTACACCTTC
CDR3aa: CASSPTGGAAGGYTF

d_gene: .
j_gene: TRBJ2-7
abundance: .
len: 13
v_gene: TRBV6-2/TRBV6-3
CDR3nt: TGTGCCAGCAGTGTAACTGCATCCTACGAGCAGTACTTC
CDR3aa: CASSVTASYEQYF

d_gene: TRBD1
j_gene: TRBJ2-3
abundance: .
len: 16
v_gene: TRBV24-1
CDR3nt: TGTGCCACCAGTGACCGGACAGGAAATTCTCTAGATACGCAGTATTTT
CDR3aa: CATSDRTGNSLDTQYF

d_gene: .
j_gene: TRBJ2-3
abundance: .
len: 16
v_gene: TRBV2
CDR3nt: TGTGCCAGCAGCGCGATCCGGGCCCCCCGACCAGATACGCAGTATTTT
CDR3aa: CASSAIRAPRPDTQYF

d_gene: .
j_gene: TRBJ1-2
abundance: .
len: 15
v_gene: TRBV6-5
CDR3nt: TGTGCCAGCAGTTCAACGGGGAAAGGGGTTTATGGCTACACCTTC
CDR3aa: CASSSTGKGVYGYTF

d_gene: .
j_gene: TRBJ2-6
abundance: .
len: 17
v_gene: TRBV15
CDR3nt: TGTGCCACCAGCGGATACCGGGACCTTGGCGGGGCCAACGTCCTGACTTTC
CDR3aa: CATSGYRDLGGANVLTF

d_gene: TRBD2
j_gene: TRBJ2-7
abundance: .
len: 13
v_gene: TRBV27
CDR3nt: TGTGCCAGCAGTTTAGCGGGGGGCCGCGAGCAGTACTTC
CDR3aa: CASSLAGGREQYF

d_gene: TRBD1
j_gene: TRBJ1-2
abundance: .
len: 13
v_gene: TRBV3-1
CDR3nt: TGTGCCAGCAAATACGGACAGGGCGGTGGCTACACCTTC
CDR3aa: CASKYGQGGGYTF

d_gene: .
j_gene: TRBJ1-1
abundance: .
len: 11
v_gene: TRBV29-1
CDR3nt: TGCAGCGTTGGGGACGTAACTGAAGCTTTCTTT
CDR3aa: CSVGDVTEAFF

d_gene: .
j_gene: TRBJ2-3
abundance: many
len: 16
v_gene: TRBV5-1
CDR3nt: TGCGCCAGCAGCTTGGCCAGGGCTTCTGGCGCAGATACGCAGTATTTT
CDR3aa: CASSLARASGADTQYF

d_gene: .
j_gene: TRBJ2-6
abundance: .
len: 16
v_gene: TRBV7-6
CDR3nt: TGTGCCAGCAGCTTAAGAAACAGGGCTGGGGCCAACGTCCTGACTTTC
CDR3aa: CASSLRNRAGANVLTF

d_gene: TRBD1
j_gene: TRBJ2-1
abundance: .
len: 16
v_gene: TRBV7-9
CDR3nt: TGTGCCAGCAGCTTACCACGGACAGGAGCGAACAATGAGCAGTTCTTC
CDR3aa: CASSLPRTGANNEQFF

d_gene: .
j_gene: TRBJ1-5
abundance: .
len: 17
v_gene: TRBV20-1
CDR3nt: TGCAGTGCTAGAGATTTCCTAGGGCGGGGGGCTTATCAGCCCCAGCATTTT
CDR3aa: CSARDFLGRGAYQPQHF

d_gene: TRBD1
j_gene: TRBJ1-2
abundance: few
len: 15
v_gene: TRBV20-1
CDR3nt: TGCAGTGCTAGAGATGTAGACAGGGGGCATGGTGGCTACACCTTC
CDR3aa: CSARDVDRGHGGYTF

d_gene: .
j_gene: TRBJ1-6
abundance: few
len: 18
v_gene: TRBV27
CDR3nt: TGTGCCAGCAGTTTACGGGCTGCGTTAAGCTCCTATAATTCACCCCTCCACTTT
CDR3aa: CASSLRAALSSYNSPLHF

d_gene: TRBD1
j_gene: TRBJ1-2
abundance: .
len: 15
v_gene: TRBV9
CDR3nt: TGTGCCAGCTCCCATCGACAGGGCCCTGCCTATGGCTACACCTTC
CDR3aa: CASSHRQGPAYGYTF

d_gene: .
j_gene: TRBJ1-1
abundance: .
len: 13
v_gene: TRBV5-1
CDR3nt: TGCGCCAGCAGCCCTGGCCCCCACACTGAAGCTTTCTTT
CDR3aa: CASSPGPHTEAFF

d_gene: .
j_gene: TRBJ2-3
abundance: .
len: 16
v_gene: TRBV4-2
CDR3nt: TGTGCCAGCAGCCCCCTTAAGGGATCCGTAACAGATACGCAGTATTTT
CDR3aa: CASSPLKGSVTDTQYF

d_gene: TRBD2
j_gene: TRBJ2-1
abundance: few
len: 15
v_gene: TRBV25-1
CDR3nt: TGTGCCAGCAGTGAACCAGCGGGAGGCGGAAATGAGCAGTTCTTC
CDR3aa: CASSEPAGGGNEQFF

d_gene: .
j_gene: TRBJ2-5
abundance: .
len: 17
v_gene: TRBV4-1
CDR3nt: TGCGCCAGCAGCCAAGAGGGCCTGTTCGAGGCCGAAGAGACCCAGTACTTC
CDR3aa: CASSQEGLFEAEETQYF